Below are 17 T cell receptor beta chains sequenced from a single sample in a study of shared clonotypes between healthy human individuals. Sequencing was performed with immunoSEQ multiplex PCR; in TCRdb, only in-frame clones are kept and a portion is missing. The table lists approximately 1,000,000 clones, about four fifths of them singletons. Material: memory CD4+ T cells from PBMCs. Subset given: CD45RA-negative fraction. Receptor source: a man between 18 and 29 years old in good health. Some clones in this sample may be carry-over from other donors' samples.

The chain couples TRBV5-1 to TRBJ2-6, with 15 bases fitting TRBD2. The CDR3 is made up of 21 amino acids. J gave up 2 bases and V 2 bases, and 11 bases lay outside the gene matches. The germline CDR1 and CDR2 sequences are SGHRS and YFSETQ. CDR3 sequence reads: CASSFGLAGGLGGPGANVLTF. CDR3 nucleotide sequence: TGCGCCAGCAGCTTCGGACTAGCGGGAGGGCTCGGAGGCCCTGGGGCCAACGTCCTGACTTTC.

The table lists this clone with a few counts. This sequence joins TRBV7-9 and TRBJ2-2; possible D gene TRBD1, 6 bases. Trimming took off 5 bases at V and 1 base at J, with 8 bases between the two ends. This CDR3 has 14 residues. Looked up from germline, CDR1 is SEHNR and CDR2 is FQNEAQ (reference sequence). The CDR3 loop reads CASSVRGNTGELFF. DNA of the CDR3: TGTGCCAGCAGCGTCAGGGGGAACACCGGGGAGCTGTTTTTT. The whole variable domain, filled in from reference TRBV7-9 and TRBJ2-2, reads DTGVSQNPRHKITKRGQNVTFRCDPISEHNRLYWYRQTLGQGPEFLTYFQNEAQLEKSRLLSDRFSAERPKGSFSTLEIQRTEQGDSAMYLCASSVRGNTGELFFGEGSRLTVL.

The rearrangement uses TRBV4-3 and TRBJ2-3, with a tentative D call TRBD1 (6 bases). With 3 bases removed from V and 14 bases from J, the gap between germline ends came to 21 bases. The CDR3 sequence is 14 residues long. CDR1 LGHNA and CDR2 YSLEER come from the germline V gene. The DNA of the CDR3 is TGCGCCAGCAGCCAGACAAAGGACAGCTCGTTTAGGTATTTT. It translates to CASSQTKDSSFRYF.

The CDR3 reads CASSLGQGRRVDEQYF. CDR3 nucleotide sequence: TGTGCCAGCAGCTTGGGACAGGGGAGAAGGGTAGACGAGCAGTACTTC. The chain recombines TRBV5-4 with TRBJ2-7, with 8 positions matching TRBD1. V shed 0 bases and J 5 bases; nucleotides not matched to a gene: 10. The CDR3 has 16 residues. The germline V gene has CDR1 SGHNT and CDR2 YYREEE (reference sequence). Variable domain in full (rest from reference TRBV5-4 and TRBJ2-7): ETGVTQSPTHLIKTRGQQVTLRCSSQSGHNTVSWYQQALGQGPQFIFQYYREEENGRGNFPPRFSGLQFPNYSSELNVNALELDDSALYLCASSLGQGRRVDEQYFGPGTRLTVT.

DNA for the CDR3: TGTGCCAGTAGTAGGACTAGCGGGCCAGCATCGGGGGAGCAGTTCTTC. Translation gives CASSRTSGPASGEQFF. The chain has TRBV19 and TRBJ2-1; 11 nucleotides match TRBD2. CDR3 length: 16 residues. V shed 4 bases and J 10 bases; nucleotides not matched to a gene: 12. Germline lookup yields CDR1 LNHDA and CDR2 SQIVND (reference sequence).

The rearrangement links TRBV27 to TRBJ1-3; the D gene is possibly TRBD1 (6 bases). The CDR3 is made up of 15 amino acids. V lost 5 bases to trimming and J lost 2 bases, with 13 bases between them. CDR1 is MNHEY and CDR2 is SMNVEV in the germline V gene (reference sequence). Here the CDR3 reads CASSRTGRAGNTIYF. CDR3 nucleotide sequence: TGTGCCAGCAGTCGAACAGGGAGGGCTGGAAACACCATATATTTT.

The V and J genes are TRBV15 and TRBJ2-3; 9 bases are a match to TRBD1. The V gene end was trimmed by 4 bases and the J gene end by 4 bases; junction bases not matched to a gene: 12. Germline V gives CDR1 LNHNV, CDR2 YYDKDF (reference sequence). The CDR3 spans 17 residues. The CDR3 here is CATSKPPRQGDADTQYF. The CDR3 bases are TGTGCCACCAGCAAGCCCCCTCGACAGGGGGATGCAGATACGCAGTATTTT.

In DNA, the CDR3 is TGCGCCAGCAGCCAAGAGAACAGGGGTCACGAGCAGTACTTC. It codes for CASSQENRGHEQYF. This chain connects TRBV4-1 to TRBJ2-7; 7 positions agree with TRBD1. The V gene's germline CDR1 is MGHRA and CDR2 YSYEKL. Losses at the gene ends were 0 bases for V and 5 bases for J; bases not matched to a gene: 4. The CDR3 loop spans 14 amino acids.

The gene calls are TRBV18 and TRBJ2-7; no clear D gene. V shed 6 bases and J shed 0 bases, with 0 bases lying between them. CDR1 and CDR2 (germline): KGHSH, LQKENI. This CDR3 has 10 amino acids. This chain's CDR3 is CASSSYEQYF. The CDR3 DNA reads as TGTGCCAGCTCCTCCTACGAGCAGTACTTC. The full variable domain, in which reference TRBV18 and TRBJ2-7 provide the parts outside the CDR3, is NAGVMQNPRHLVRRRGQEARLRCSPMKGHSHVYWYRQLPEEGLKFMVYLQKENIIDESGMPKERFSAEFPKEGPSILRIQQVVRGDSAAYFCASSSYEQYFGPGTRLTVT.

Note on this clone: This same CDR3 is encoded by further DNA sequences in the sample. V and J are TRBV5-1 and TRBJ1-3; D may be TRBD1 (5 bases). This CDR3 spans 15 amino acids. Trimming shortened V by 0 bases and J by 0 bases, and 7 bases separated the two germline ends. CDR1 SGHRS and CDR2 YFSETQ come from the germline V gene. The CDR3 region has the DNA TGCGCCAGCAGCTTGGCGGGGGACTCTGGAAACACCATATATTTT. Translation gives CASSLAGDSGNTIYF. Combining the CDR3 with reference TRBV5-1 and TRBJ1-3 gives the whole variable domain KAGVTQTPRYLIKTRGQQVTLSCSPISGHRSVSWYQQTPGQGLQFLFEYFSETQRNKGNFPGRFSGRQFSNSRSEMNVSTLELGDSALYLCASSLAGDSGNTIYFGEGSWLTVV.

CDR3 amino acids: CASSSYGGTEAFF. The CDR3 DNA sequence: TGTGCCAGCAGCTCCTACGGGGGCACTGAAGCTTTCTTT. The gene calls are TRBV7-3 and TRBJ1-1; a possible D gene is TRBD1 (5 bases). Trimming took off 4 bases at V and 4 bases at J, with 10 bases between the two ends. This CDR3 has 13 residues. Per germline, CDR1 SGHTA and CDR2 FQGTGA. The full variable domain, with the rest looked up from reference TRBV7-3 and TRBJ1-1, is GAGVSQTPSNKVTEKGKYVELRCDPISGHTALYWYRQSLGQGPEFLIYFQGTGAADDSGLPNDRFFAVRPEGSVSTLKIQRTERGDSAVYLCASSSYGGTEAFFGQGTRLTVV.

The chain recombines TRBV5-1 with TRBJ2-7; 10 nucleotides agree with TRBD2. Germline loops: CDR1 SGHRS, CDR2 YFSETQ. V lost 3 bases to trimming and J lost 3 bases; unmatched junction nucleotides: 6. The length of the CDR3 is 15 residues. The CDR3 DNA reads TGCGCCAGCAGCTCAGAGCGGGAGGGCCTCTACGAGCAGTACTTC. The encoded protein is CASSSEREGLYEQYF.

This clone was detected only once. This may arise from a read error, as a much more abundant clone is one base away. The DNA for the CDR3 is TGTGCCAGCAGCTTAGGCGGGCGGAACACAGATACGCAGTATTTT. It yields the protein CASSLGGRNTDTQYF. This chain connects TRBV7-2 to TRBJ2-3, with a weak D call TRBD2 (5 bases). The CDR3 extends over 15 amino acids. Trimming left V 1 base short and J 2 bases short, with 10 bases between. CDR1 and CDR2 from the germline V gene are SGHTA and FQGNSA.

V is TRBV2 and J is TRBJ2-3; 10 nucleotides align to TRBD2. Germline loops: CDR1 SNHLY, CDR2 FYNNEI. With V trimmed by 0 bases and J by 9 bases, 6 bases remained unmatched. The CDR3 has 15 residues. The CDR3 spells CASSEAVVAGGTQYF. The DNA for the CDR3 is TGTGCCAGCAGTGAAGCGGTGGTAGCGGGAGGCACGCAGTATTTT.

The J gene is TRBJ2-2, the V gene TRBV5-1, with TRBD1 matching over 7 bases. The germline gives CDR1 SGHRS, CDR2 YFSETQ. The CDR3 is made up of 14 amino acids. The V and J ends lost 2 bases and 7 bases, in that order; junction bases with no gene match: 5. The CDR3, as DNA: TGCGCCAGCAGCTTACCCCACAGGGGCGGGGAGCTGTTTTTT. It encodes CASSLPHRGGELFF. Looking up the rest from reference TRBV5-1 and TRBJ2-2 gives the full variable domain: KAGVTQTPRYLIKTRGQQVTLSCSPISGHRSVSWYQQTPGQGLQFLFEYFSETQRNKGNFPGRFSGRQFSNSRSEMNVSTLELGDSALYLCASSLPHRGGELFFGEGSRLTVL.

This clone came up a few times. The V call is TRBV29-1, the J call TRBJ1-1; possible D gene TRBD1, 5 bases. This CDR3 spans 13 amino acids. The germline V gene encodes CDR1 SQVTM and CDR2 ANQGSEA. Trimming cost V 6 bases and J 1 base, with 12 bases left between them. The CDR3 bases are TGCAGCGTACCCTGGACAAGGAACACTGAAGCTTTCTTT. Protein: CSVPWTRNTEAFF.

V gene TRBV9 combines with J gene TRBJ2-3; D not certain. This CDR3 comprises 13 residues. V dropped 3 bases and J dropped 4 bases, with 9 bases sitting between them. Germline lookup yields CDR1 SGDLS and CDR2 YYNGEE. CDR3 DNA sequence: TGTGCCAGCAGCGAAACCCTCGCAGATACGCAGTATTTT. Translation gives CASSETLADTQYF. The variable domain in full, completed from reference TRBV9 and TRBJ2-3, reads DSGVTQTPKHLITATGQRVTLRCSPRSGDLSVYWYQQSLDQGLQFLIQYYNGEERAKGNILERFSAQQFPDLHSELNLSSLELGDSALYFCASSETLADTQYFGPGTRLTVL.